The present entry profiles one T cell receptor (beta chain) with its context. Its antigen remains unidentified. No qualities accompany the bases; no much larger clone lies one base away. The sample's treatment or condition label, decoded: randomized to nivolumab then ipilimumab (arm A) or the reverse (arm B). None of the trial patients had been given prior DNA-damaging chemotherapy. The samples were obtained from melanoma patients enrolled in CheckMate 064, an open-label, randomized phase II trial testing sequential checkpoint blockade. Genomic DNA from formalin-fixed paraffin-embedded (FFPE) tissue samples was used for tumor TCR sequencing. The data were taken from a study of sequential checkpoint blockade in melanoma (dated by TCRdb to about 2019). About the full investigation: In a 1:1 randomization, patients received either first-line nivolumab then ipilimumab (arm A) or ipilimumab then nivolumab (arm B). DNA from 91 pretreatment melanoma tumor samples underwent TCRbeta immunosequencing. Both trial sequences were followed by maintenance nivolumab. In around four fifths of the matched pre- and post-treatment tumor biopsy pairs, both biopsies came from the same lesion. Matched tumor biopsies were taken from some 22 patients before treatment and at week 13, after single-agent nivolumab (arm A) or ipilimumab (arm B). Overall study results and their limits: In the nivolumab-first arm (arm A), an association was found between pretreatment tumor TIL clonality and response (P = .04). Patients whose tumor T-cell fraction and clonality increased by week 13 were about 30 times more likely to achieve clinical benefit. Tumor T-cell fraction and clonality were found to correlate with PD-L1 staining and CD8+ T-cell counts but not with mutational load. Small sample sizes and reduced statistical power limited the analyses of tumor T-cell fraction within each arm. The model for predicting response that combines TCR metrics with mutation burden needs to be validated in larger, independent patient cohorts.

The immunoSEQ Assay was used to immunosequence TCRbeta CDR3 regions from genomic DNA. Before high-throughput sequencing, the genomic DNA was amplified using bias-controlled multiplex PCR. In the authors' own workflow: To quantify the absolute abundance of each unique TCRbeta CDR3 region, the sequences were collapsed and filtered. Clonality, defined as 1 minus Pielou's evenness, was calculated using productive rearrangements only. Tumor T-cell fraction was calculated by normalizing TCRbeta template counts to usable DNA, which was estimated from several housekeeping genes. A previously published method was used to identify clones with significantly greater frequencies in on-treatment samples than in baseline samples. TCRdb carries this immuneACCESS record with in-frame sequences only. Its versions omit some clonotypes, under half of them owing to an unresolved V gene in the studies checked, with the rest unexplained. The V and J calls and the clone size are those of that table, but D and trimming were determined from the DNA. Recorded for this sample are approximately 20,000 clones; around 30% of them occurred a single time. The ten largest clonotypes hold 6.7% of the sample.

Including the terminal cysteine and phenylalanine, the CDR3 comprises 11 residues. The DNA shown is the 33-base CDR3, in frame from base 1. CDR1 and CDR2 were assigned from the germline V gene as LGHNT and FRNRAP. This specimen was tumor tissue (inferred from file names), taken from a patient given nivolumab and ipilimumab in sequence. The rearrangement joined TRBV12-5 to TRBJ2-7; 7 central bases correspond to TRBD1. This sequence was found in a human donor with melanoma. The DNA is TGTGCCAGCGCCACAGGGGTCGAGCAGTACTTC. It is translated as CASATGVEQYF.